The 19 T cell receptor beta chains presented below share a single source sample, sequenced in a study of shared clonotypes between healthy human individuals. Data came from immunoSEQ multiplex PCR; TCRdb stores just in-frame clones and leaves some out. The table shows about 2.4 million clones, with roughly 93% occurring only once. Input material: naive CD4+ T cells from PBMCs. Noted subset: CD45RA+ positively selected. Source of these receptors: a man aged 18 to 29 in good health. Some clones in this sample may be carry-over from other donors' samples.

V usage is TRBV5-5 and J usage is TRBJ2-7; D could derive from TRBD1 or TRBD2 (5 bases each). The ends were cut back, 1 base at V and 2 bases at J, with 10 bases in the middle. Germline lookup yields CDR1 SGHKS and CDR2 YYEKEE (reference sequence). The CDR3 has 14 residues. The CDR3 loop is CASSLSVGAYEQYF. The CDR3 region has the DNA TGTGCCAGCAGCTTGTCGGTGGGGGCCTACGAGCAGTACTTC.

The genes are TRBV28 and TRBJ2-7, with a possible D match to TRBD1 (6 bases). This CDR3 has 15 residues. The germline V gene has CDR1 MDHEN and CDR2 SYDVKM. Trimming removed 6 bases from V and 5 bases from J, with 20 bases in between. As DNA, the CDR3 is TGTGCCAGCAGCCCCCCCAACAGGGATGCCCACGAGCAGTACTTC. Translation: CASSPPNRDAHEQYF.

With respect to this clone: This CDR3 is also generated by other DNA sequences in the sample. The rearrangement uses TRBV7-9 and TRBJ1-1, with 7 bases matching TRBD1. This CDR3 has 15 amino acids. Germline V gene lookup returns CDR1 SEHNR and CDR2 FQNEAQ (reference sequence). V lost 4 bases and J lost 7; bases outside the gene matches: 12. The CDR3 spells CASSSGLQGRGEAFF. The CDR3 DNA sequence: TGTGCCAGCAGCTCGGGCTTACAGGGGCGGGGTGAAGCTTTCTTT. The full variable domain, with the rest looked up from reference TRBV7-9 and TRBJ1-1, is DTGVSQNPRHKITKRGQNVTFRCDPISEHNRLYWYRQTLGQGPEFLTYFQNEAQLEKSRLLSDRFSAERPKGSFSTLEIQRTEQGDSAMYLCASSSGLQGRGEAFFGQGTRLTVV.

This chain uses TRBV11-1 with TRBJ2-1; TRBD2 matches at 12 bases. J was trimmed by 0 bases and V by 1 base; bases with no gene match: 7. Germline V lookup: CDR1 SGHAT, CDR2 FQDESV (reference sequence). This CDR3 is 19 amino acids long. The CDR3 DNA sequence: TGTGCCAGCAGCTTAGGGACTAGCGGGGCCGAAAGCTCCTACAATGAGCAGTTCTTC. Translation: CASSLGTSGAESSYNEQFF.

This clone showed up just once. The chain links TRBV28 to TRBJ1-2, with a possible D match to TRBD1 (5 bases). There are 14 residues in the CDR3. The V end was cut by 7 bases, the J end by 3 bases, with 15 bases between. The germline gives CDR1 MDHEN, CDR2 SYDVKM. The CDR3 DNA reads TGTGCCAGCATCCGGGGCTCTTCGGACTATGGCTACACCTTC. Its protein product is CASIRGSSDYGYTF.

This clone was observed a single time. The J gene is TRBJ1-1, the V gene TRBV6-5; 10 nucleotides match TRBD1. CDR3 length: 13 residues. Germline loops: CDR1 MNHEY, CDR2 SVGAGI. The V gene end was trimmed by 6 bases and the J gene end by 10 bases; junction bases not matched to a gene: 8. This CDR3 is CASRLGQGVAAFF. As DNA, the CDR3 is TGTGCCAGCAGACTCGGACAGGGGGTGGCAGCTTTCTTT.

A remark on this clone: In the same sample, other DNA sequences code for this CDR3. V and J are TRBV7-3 and TRBJ2-1; D is possibly TRBD1 (6 bases). Germline loops: CDR1 SGHTA, CDR2 FQGTGA. This CDR3 region has 13 residues. The V and J ends lost 5 bases and 3 bases respectively, with 8 bases between them. The CDR3 DNA follows: TGTGCCAGCAGCCAGGGGAGCTACAATGAGCAGTTCTTC. Translated, it gives CASSQGSYNEQFF.

This chain uses TRBV19 with TRBJ1-3; D not resolved. V lost 6 bases and J 0 bases, leaving 12 bases between the germline ends. Germline V CDR1 and CDR2: LNHDA, SQIVND (reference sequence). CDR3 length: 15 residues. CDR3 sequence: CASRNGELSGNTIYF. CDR3 nucleotide sequence: TGTGCCAGTAGAAATGGGGAGCTCTCTGGAAACACCATATATTTT.

V is TRBV15 and J is TRBJ1-3, with unresolved D. Trimming removed 6 bases at V and 0 bases at J, with 6 bases between. Germline CDR1 and CDR2: LNHNV and YYDKDF (reference sequence). The CDR3 runs to 13 residues. CDR3 coding DNA: TGTGCCACCAGGGAGGTCTCTGGAAACACCATATATTTT. Translated: CATREVSGNTIYF. Full variable domain (remainder filled in from reference TRBV15 and TRBJ1-3): DAMVIQNPRYQVTQFGKPVTLSCSQTLNHNVMYWYQQKSSQAPKLLFHYYDKDFNNEADTPDNFQSRRPNTSFCFLDIRSPGLGDTAMYLCATREVSGNTIYFGEGSWLTVV.

The chain uses TRBV9 and TRBJ2-3, with D tentatively TRBD1 (5 bases). This CDR3 region has 15 residues. Germline loops: CDR1 SGDLS, CDR2 YYNGEE. Trimming removed 2 bases from V and 1 base from J, with 11 bases in between. The CDR3 DNA is TGTGCCAGCAGCGTTAGGAGCAGGGGCACAGATACGCAGTATTTT. Protein sequence: CASSVRSRGTDTQYF. Full variable domain (remainder filled in from reference TRBV9 and TRBJ2-3): DSGVTQTPKHLITATGQRVTLRCSPRSGDLSVYWYQQSLDQGLQFLIQYYNGEERAKGNILERFSAQQFPDLHSELNLSSLELGDSALYFCASSVRSRGTDTQYFGPGTRLTVL.

V and J are TRBV6-1 and TRBJ2-3, with TRBD1 matching over 10 bases. The CDR3 sequence is 15 residues long. The trim removed 8 bases at V and 5 bases at J, leaving 10 bases unmatched. Germline values: CDR1 MNHNS, CDR2 SASEGT. CDR3 nucleotides: TGTGCCAGCGGGCGACAGGGGGCGGTGGGAGATACGCAGTATTTT. Its protein product is CASGRQGAVGDTQYF.

The V gene is TRBV2, the J gene TRBJ1-2, with TRBD1 as a possible D gene (5 bases). V was clipped by 8 bases and J by 0 bases, with 10 bases between them. The CDR3 is 13 amino acids. Germline CDR1 and CDR2: SNHLY and FYNNEI. The CDR3 sequence: CASWAGPNYGYTF. The CDR3 nucleotides read TGTGCCAGCTGGGCGGGGCCTAACTATGGCTACACCTTC.

Only one count was recorded for this clone. This chain uses TRBV5-1 with TRBJ1-2; no reliable D call. Germline V gives CDR1 SGHRS, CDR2 YFSETQ. V shed 4 bases and J shed 4 bases, with 17 bases lying between them. The CDR3 covers 15 residues. CDR3 bases: TGCGCCAGCAGCCCATTGCCGACCGCCGCCTATGGCTACACCTTC. Amino acids: CASSPLPTAAYGYTF.

The chain links TRBV7-3 to TRBJ2-1, with TRBD2 matching 13 bases. The V gene's germline CDR1 is SGHTA and CDR2 FQGTGA. This CDR3 has 16 amino acids. Trimming removed 0 bases from V and 8 bases from J; junction bases left unmatched: 4. This chain's CDR3 is CASSLTGTSGTDEQFF. Here the CDR3 DNA reads TGTGCCAGCAGCTTAACAGGGACTAGCGGGACCGATGAGCAGTTCTTC. Full variable domain (remainder filled in from reference TRBV7-3 and TRBJ2-1): GAGVSQTPSNKVTEKGKYVELRCDPISGHTALYWYRQSLGQGPEFLIYFQGTGAADDSGLPNDRFFAVRPEGSVSTLKIQRTERGDSAVYLCASSLTGTSGTDEQFFGPGTRLTVL.

About this clone: The junction departs from the called germline gene at one end, perhaps through a read error. J is TRBJ2-2 and V is TRBV5-4, with D possibly matching TRBD2 (5 bases). This CDR3 comprises 14 residues. Per germline, CDR1 SGHNT and CDR2 YYREEE (reference sequence). The DNA for the CDR3 is TGTGCCAGCAGGTTGGCGGGGAACACCGGGGAGCTGTTTTTT. Residues: CASRLAGNTGELFF.

This rearrangement joins TRBV2 to TRBJ1-2; 8 bases agree with TRBD1. The CDR3 totals 16 residues. Unmatched junction bases numbered 11, after V lost 0 bases and J lost 8 bases. Germline-derived CDR1 and CDR2 are SNHLY and FYNNEI. This CDR3 is CASSEALRGRGLGYTF. The CDR3 DNA is TGTGCCAGCAGTGAAGCGCTTCGGGGCAGGGGGCTCGGCTACACCTTC.

The chain joins TRBV30 to TRBJ1-1, with D maybe TRBD1 (5 bases). The germline CDR1 and CDR2 sequences are GTSNPN and SVGIG (reference sequence). The CDR3 is 15 residues long. V was clipped by 1 base and J by 2 bases, with 14 bases between them. In nucleotides, the CDR3 is TGTGCCTGGAGTGCTTGGGGGACGGCCAACACTGAAGCTTTCTTT. It yields the protein CAWSAWGTANTEAFF.

On this clone itself: The sample holds other DNA sequences that translate to the same CDR3. The V gene is TRBV18, the J gene TRBJ1-1, with no clear D. The germline V gene has CDR1 KGHSH and CDR2 LQKENI. V dropped 1 base and J dropped 1 base, with 7 bases sitting between them. The CDR3 has 14 residues. The CDR3 coding sequence is TGTGCCAGCTCACCACAGGGTACGAACACTGAAGCTTTCTTT. Its protein is CASSPQGTNTEAFF.

CDR3 sequence: CASSTMSRANTQYF. DNA of the CDR3: TGTGCCAGCAGCACAATGAGCAGGGCAAATACGCAGTATTTT. The chain carries TRBV11-2 and TRBJ2-3; maybe TRBD1 (5 bases). The CDR3 extends over 14 amino acids. Germline V gene data show CDR1 as SGHAT and CDR2 as FQNNGV. The V end was cut by 5 bases, the J end by 7 bases, with 16 bases between. Full variable domain (rest looked up from reference TRBV11-2 and TRBJ2-3): EAGVAQSPRYKIIEKRQSVAFWCNPISGHATLYWYQQILGQGPKLLIQFQNNGVVDDSQLPKDRFSAERLKGVDSTLKIQPAKLEDSAVYLCASSTMSRANTQYFGPGTRLTVL.